This T cell receptor (beta chain) was captured in a study of cytomegalovirus exposure and HLA in healthy donors. General observations from the study: Data from an earlier analysis indicated that most TCR beta V segments were productive either about 90% or about 30% of the time. Cytomegalovirus status was reportedly diagnosed by the classifier with high specificity and sensitivity.

With respect to this clone: Its antigen is unknown.

The PCR used 60 Vbeta and 13 Jbeta primers. In the source study's methods: In a later analysis, roughly 11 million of some 80 million unique beta chains occurred in at least two donors. Some clones are missing from TCRdb's copy, which holds only in-frame ones; the method was immunoSEQ multiplex PCR. That table gives V, J and clone size, and the DNA gave D and trimming. The sample shows roughly 170,000 clones, over 60% of them seen only once. The receptor was derived from a girl aged 5-17 years in good health and CMV-seronegative. The sequencing sample was made of PBMCs.

The CDR3 DNA follows: TGTGCCAGCAGCCAAGTCCCTCCGGGACAGATGAACACTGAAGCTTTCTTT. The encoded protein is CASSQVPPGQMNTEAFF. The rearrangement uses TRBV14 and TRBJ1-1; 7 nucleotides align to TRBD1. The V gene's germline CDR1 is SGHDN and CDR2 FVKESK. V lost 1 base, J lost 0 bases, and 8 bases stayed unmatched. The CDR3 runs 17 residues.